Listed here is a single T cell receptor (beta chain). Germline V gene lookup returns CDR1 SGDLS and CDR2 YYNGEE. Trimming removed 3 bases from V and 1 base from J; junction bases left unmatched: 3. The CDR3 consists of 15 residues. The data originate from a study of shared clonotypes between healthy human individuals. On the study more broadly: A couple of women and a few men aged 18 to 49 served as donors.

Measured with immunoSEQ multiplex PCR; TCRdb has only the in-frame clones, and not every one. Altogether hundreds of thousands of clones are present, almost 97% being singletons, with the ten largest covering 0.06%. The study drew its donors from healthy HIV-negative adults without recent acute infections or vaccinations. The sample comprised naive CD4+ T cells sorted from blood. Subset in this sample: CD45RA+ positively selected. V gene TRBV9 combines with J gene TRBJ2-2, with 7 bases aligning to TRBD2. The clonotype originates from a woman in her twenties or thirties in good health. The CDR3 DNA is TGTGCCAGCAGCGCATTAGCGGGGAACACCGGGGAGCTGTTTTTT. This sequence encodes CASSALAGNTGELFF.